This entry lists 22 T cell receptor beta chains sequenced from one sample in a study of blood T cell repertoires in COVID-19. Generated by immunoSEQ multiplex PCR, the TCRdb table keeps only in-frame clones and is missing some. There are 300,000 to 400,000 clones in the sample; 88% occur only once, and more than 0.9% lies in the top ten. Source material: PBMCs or T cells enriched from blood (not recorded which). The receptors stem from a woman in her twenties or thirties with acute COVID-19.

The V call is TRBV27, the J call TRBJ1-2; D not certain. V was pared by 3 bases and J by 8 bases, with 16 bases between. The CDR3 extends over 14 amino acids. Per the germline V gene, CDR1 is MNHEY and CDR2 is SMNVEV (reference sequence). CDR3 nucleotides: TGTGCCAGCAGTTTCACATCTGTTACGGGGGGCTACACCTTC. Residues: CASSFTSVTGGYTF.

The chain combines TRBV30 with TRBJ2-7; possibly TRBD1 for D (6 bases). The CDR3 length is 14 residues. V dropped 2 bases and J dropped 3 bases, with 14 bases sitting between them. Germline CDR1 GTSNPN, CDR2 SVGIG (reference sequence). CDR3 sequence reads: CAWSRETGYYEQYF. The CDR3 region has the DNA TGTGCCTGGAGTAGGGAGACAGGATACTACGAGCAGTACTTC. Using reference TRBV30 and TRBJ2-7 for the parts outside the CDR3, the full variable domain is SQTIHQWPATLVQPVGSPLSLECTVEGTSNPNLYWYRQAAGRGLQLLFYSVGIGQISSEVPQNLSASRPQDRQFILSSKKLLLSDSGFYLCAWSRETGYYEQYFGPGTRLTVT.

For this clone: Different DNA sequences within this sample yield the same CDR3. V usage is TRBV20-1 and J usage is TRBJ1-5; D not certain. V lost 3 bases and J lost 5, with 11 bases in between. Germline CDR1 is DFQATT and CDR2 is SNEGSKA (reference sequence). The CDR3 has 13 residues. CDR3 protein: CSASEVGDQPQHF. The CDR3 coding sequence is TGCAGTGCTAGTGAAGTGGGCGATCAGCCCCAGCATTTT.

The chain combines TRBV12-3 or TRBV12-4 with TRBJ2-5; 11 bases map to TRBD1. CDR3 length equals 13 residues. After removal of 6 bases from V and 5 bases from J, the junction contained 2 bases not matched to a gene. CDR3 DNA sequence: TGTGCCAGCAGCGGGACAGGGGGGGAGACCCAGTACTTC. Amino acids: CASSGTGGETQYF.

This chain joins TRBV24-1 and TRBJ1-5; 7 bases match TRBD1. The CDR3 spans 13 residues. From germline, CDR1 is KGHDR and CDR2 SFDVKD. V lost 10 bases and J lost 11; bases outside the gene matches: 13. The CDR3 DNA sequence: TGTGCCACAGCGGACAGGCGGATACAAACCCAGCATTTT. This translates into CATADRRIQTQHF.

This clone appeared once. The rearrangement joins TRBV3-1 (or the pseudogene TRBV3-2) to TRBJ2-7; 15 bases are a match to TRBD2. The trim removed 4 bases at V and 5 bases at J, leaving 6 bases unmatched. The CDR3 loop spans 16 amino acids. Germline V gives CDR1 LGHDT, CDR2 YNNKEL (reference sequence). CDR3 sequence (DNA): TGTGCCAGCAGCCGAAGGACTAGCGGGGGGGCCCACGAGCAGTACTTC. Translated: CASSRRTSGGAHEQYF.

The V call is TRBV19, the J call TRBJ2-3; 7 bases line up with TRBD1. The V gene's germline CDR1 is LNHDA and CDR2 SQIVND (reference sequence). Unmatched junction bases numbered 10, after V lost 4 bases and J lost 3 bases. This CDR3 spans 16 amino acids. The DNA for the CDR3 is TGTGCCAGTAGTAGATCCGGGACAGACCGAACAGATACGCAGTATTTT. Its protein product is CASSRSGTDRTDTQYF.

The V gene is TRBV23-1, the J gene TRBJ2-2, with 7 nucleotides matching TRBD2. TRBV23-1 is an ORF for which the function is uncertain. The CDR3 extends over 16 amino acids. V was pared by 3 bases and J by 5 bases, with 9 bases of the junction left unmatched. The CDR3 here is CASSQTGRVVTGELFF. As DNA, the CDR3 is TGCGCCAGCAGTCAGACGGGGAGGGTAGTGACCGGGGAGCTGTTTTTT.

As to this clone: The sample contains more than one DNA sequence encoding this CDR3. This rearrangement joins TRBV7-3 to TRBJ1-1; weak D call: TRBD1 (5 bases). Looked up from germline, CDR1 is SGHTA and CDR2 is FQGTGA. V was cut by 6 bases and J by 2 bases, with 10 bases left in between. The CDR3 has 13 residues. The CDR3 bases are TGTGCCAGCAGTTCGCAGGGAAACACTGAAGCTTTCTTT. This codes for CASSSQGNTEAFF.

The genes are TRBV24-1 and TRBJ2-2, with 7 bases that match TRBD1. The CDR3 extends over 16 amino acids. V dropped 2 bases and J dropped 3; count of bases not matched to a gene: 5. Germline V gene lookup returns CDR1 KGHDR and CDR2 SFDVKD. The CDR3 DNA sequence: TGTGCCACCAGTGATTCCCACAGGGGCGACACCGGGGAGCTGTTTTTT. Translating it yields CATSDSHRGDTGELFF.

V is TRBV10-3 and J is TRBJ2-7; TRBD2 is a possible D gene (6 bases). Trimming removed 1 base from V and 4 bases from J, with 11 bases in between. This CDR3 has 14 amino acids. CDR1 is ENHRY and CDR2 is SYGVKD in the germline V gene. CDR3 in amino acids: CAISEFGGNYEQYF. In nucleotides, the CDR3 is TGTGCCATCAGTGAGTTCGGGGGAAATTACGAGCAGTACTTC.

The chain employs TRBV7-2 and TRBJ1-2; D gene unclear. The CDR3 extends over 14 amino acids. V lost 5 bases to trimming and J lost 2 bases, with 12 bases between them. Germline V gene data show CDR1 as SGHTA and CDR2 as FQGNSA. CDR3 nucleotide sequence: TGTGCCAGCAGCCCTAATCGGTGGAACTATGGCTACACCTTC. Translation: CASSPNRWNYGYTF.

This clone has only one observation. The chain carries TRBV2 and TRBJ2-7; D remains ambiguous. The CDR3 consists of 14 residues. With 6 bases removed from V and 0 bases from J, the gap between germline ends came to 12 bases. CDR1 and CDR2 (germline): SNHLY, FYNNEI. The CDR3: CASSLAGASYEQYF. The CDR3 nucleotides read TGTGCCAGCAGCTTAGCCGGAGCCTCCTACGAGCAGTACTTC.

This clone was seen a single time. The chain links TRBV3-1 (or the pseudogene TRBV3-2) to TRBJ1-1; TRBD1 matches at 7 bases. Germline V lookup: CDR1 LGHDT, CDR2 YNNKEL (reference sequence). With 2 bases clipped from V and 1 base from J, the junction kept 10 bases outside the gene matches. There are 17 residues in the CDR3. The CDR3 reads CASSQRIRTGKNTEAFF. In DNA form, the CDR3 reads TGTGCCAGCAGCCAACGAATTCGGACAGGAAAGAACACTGAAGCTTTCTTT.

This clone was seen more than once but under ten times. The chain has TRBV19 and TRBJ1-2; 7 bases are a match to TRBD1. V trimming: 1 base; J trimming: 4 bases; junction bases outside the gene matches: 3. The CDR3 contains 14 residues. CDR1 LNHDA and CDR2 SQIVND come from the germline V gene (reference sequence). Here the CDR3 reads CASSIAGTAYGYTF. The CDR3 region has the DNA TGTGCCAGTAGTATAGCCGGGACAGCCTATGGCTACACCTTC.

The rearrangement uses TRBV5-6 and TRBJ1-3; TRBD1 matches 9 bases. CDR1 is SGHDT, CDR2 YYEEEE, per germline. The CDR3 length is 16 residues. Trimming took 4 bases from V and 0 from J; bases not matched to a gene: 5. The CDR3 protein is CASSGTGTYSGNTIYF. For the CDR3, the DNA is TGTGCCAGCAGCGGGACAGGGACTTACTCTGGAAACACCATATATTTT.

The CDR3 nucleotides read TGTGCCAGCAGCTTAACAGGGGACTCCTACAATGAGCAGTTCTTC. Protein sequence: CASSLTGDSYNEQFF. The chain has TRBV7-2 and TRBJ2-1; TRBD1 matches at 7 bases. The V segment lost 2 bases and the J segment 0 bases; nucleotides outside the gene matches: 1. Germline CDR1 and CDR2: SGHTA and FQGNSA. This CDR3 comprises 15 residues.

The chain is built from TRBV6-2 or TRBV6-3 and TRBJ2-7; TRBD2 matches at 7 bases. Germline CDR1 reads MNHEY; CDR2 reads SVGEGT. There are 12 residues in the CDR3. Losses at the gene ends were 6 bases for V and 4 bases for J; bases not matched to a gene: 3. The CDR3 loop is CASSWEGYEQYF. CDR3 sequence (DNA): TGTGCCAGCAGCTGGGAGGGGTACGAGCAGTACTTC.

This chain connects TRBV3-1 (or the pseudogene TRBV3-2) to TRBJ1-2, with D perhaps matching TRBD1 (6 bases). Germline-derived CDR1 and CDR2 are LGHDT and YNNKEL (reference sequence). The germline V and J ends were trimmed by 4 bases and 4 bases, with 13 bases remaining between them. The CDR3 length is 14 residues. CDR3 protein: CASSPPETGYGYTF. CDR3 nucleotide sequence: TGTGCCAGCAGCCCTCCGGAGACAGGCTATGGCTACACCTTC.

J is TRBJ1-2 and V is TRBV29-1; TRBD1 matches 12 bases. Looked up from germline, CDR1 is SQVTM and CDR2 is ANQGSEA. The CDR3 sequence is 15 residues long. With V trimmed by 4 bases and J by 4 bases, 7 bases remained unmatched. DNA for the CDR3: TGCAGCGTTGTGGGGGGACAGGGGGCCAGCTATGGCTACACCTTC. It specifies CSVVGGQGASYGYTF. Based on the CDR3 plus reference TRBV29-1 and TRBJ1-2, the full variable domain is SAVISQKPSRDICQRGTSLTIQCQVDSQVTMMFWYRQQPGQSLTLIATANQGSEATYESGFVIDKFPISRPNLTFSTLTVSNMSPEDSSIYLCSVVGGQGASYGYTFGSGTRLTVV.

The chain joins TRBV9 to TRBJ2-3, with D possibly being TRBD2 (6 bases). This CDR3 region has 16 residues. V gave up 4 bases and J gave up 0 bases, with 15 bases separating them. Germline CDR1 and CDR2: SGDLS and YYNGEE. CDR3 protein: CASSPRIAVSTDTQYF. The DNA for the CDR3 is TGTGCCAGCAGCCCAAGGATAGCGGTAAGCACAGATACGCAGTATTTT.

As DNA, the CDR3 is TGCGCCAGCAGCGAGGGACAACTAGCCAAAAACATTCAGTACTTC. Translating it yields CASSEGQLAKNIQYF. The chain carries TRBV5-1 and TRBJ2-4, with D perhaps matching TRBD1 (6 bases). This CDR3 contains 15 residues. Germline values: CDR1 SGHRS, CDR2 YFSETQ. Trimming removed 4 bases from V and 0 bases from J, with 11 bases in between.